The TCR beta chain under discussion was sequenced for a study of blood T cells in healthy people across ages. CDR3 size: 12 residues. Trimming pared 5 bases from V and 12 bases from J, leaving 14 bases between. The use of a sample-barcoded 5' primer and a J-beta primer mix characterized a second PCR of about 7 to 12 cycles. MiXCR, applied by TCRdb to the 5' RACE reads, yields one record per CDR3 protein. Here the sample spans roughly 650,000 distinct CDR3 sequences, about a third being singletons. The sequence derives from an elderly woman in good health. The sample was blood. The rearrangement uses TRBV12-3 or TRBV12-4 and TRBJ2-1, with D perhaps matching TRBD1 or TRBD2 (5 bases each). The chain's CDR3 is CASSKGTVGQFF. Here the CDR3 DNA reads TGTGCCAGCAGTAAGGGGACGGTCGGGCAGTTCTTC.